This paragraph reports one T cell receptor (beta chain). The data were obtained in a study of blood T cell dynamics during melanoma immunotherapy. Whole-study context: Standard first-line treatment here was pembrolizumab or nivolumab plus ipilimumab in metastatic melanoma.

Sample time point: week 3, after first cycle of checkpoint inhibitor. Sequencing used immunoSEQ multiplex PCR; TCRdb keeps in-frame clones, though not all of them. Of approximately 1,000 clones listed, just under 70% were seen once; the top ten hold 20%. The V gene lost 0 bases and the J gene lost 2 bases, with 7 bases spanning the gap. There are 14 residues in the CDR3. Germline CDR1 reads SGHRS; CDR2 reads YFSETQ. This receptor was taken from a human donor with melanoma. The chain is built from TRBV5-1 and TRBJ2-3; perhaps TRBD1 as D (6 bases). Material: central memory CD8+ T cells from blood, obtained from a patient treated with checkpoint blockade. The CDR3 reads CASSLDRVTDTQYF. The CDR3 DNA reads TGCGCCAGCAGCTTGGACAGGGTCACAGATACGCAGTATTTT. Full variable domain (remainder filled in from reference TRBV5-1 and TRBJ2-3): KAGVTQTPRYLIKTRGQQVTLSCSPISGHRSVSWYQQTPGQGLQFLFEYFSETQRNKGNFPGRFSGRQFSNSRSEMNVSTLELGDSALYLCASSLDRVTDTQYFGPGTRLTVL.